This T cell receptor beta chain is drawn from a study of control samples from healthy donors and cancer patients (dated by TCRdb to the early 2020s). Reading the germline V gene (reference sequence) gives CDR1 SEHNR and CDR2 FQNEAQ. Measured from the cysteine to the phenylalanine, the CDR3 is 13 residues long. Only the CDR3 DNA stays, 39 bases, in frame from base 1. V sheds 5 bases and J sheds 0 bases, leaving 5 bases between their ends. To prepare the library, the immunoSEQ multiplex PCR assay was applied. Not all clones reach the TCRdb copy of this immuneACCESS table, which keeps in-frame sequences only. Checked studies attribute under half of the gap to unresolved V genes and leave the rest unexplained. For this sample there are some 120,000 clones; about 93% appear just once. The ten largest make up over 2.5% of the sample. Note on this clone: The target of this receptor is not known. There are no base qualities to consult, and no much larger clone falls within one base.

The receptor comes from a man between 25 and 39 years old in good health. This receptor chain uses TRBV7-9 and TRBJ1-3; the D gene is unclear. The sample consisted of blood. The DNA reads TGTGCCAGCAGCCCAGCCTCTGGAAACACCATATATTTT. This is translated as CASSPASGNTIYF.